The clone carrying this T cell receptor beta chain was detected a few times. What it binds is not known. The germline V and J ends were trimmed by 7 bases and 2 bases, with 12 bases remaining between them. Germline CDR1 MNHEY, CDR2 SVGEGT. The CDR3 contains 14 residues. These data belong to a study of vaccination and CD4 T cells after COVID-19. About the study: Post-COVID specimens were obtained a median 101 days after diagnosis (range 35 to 161). Stimulation of cells relied on overlapping spike peptides derived from SARS-CoV-2, HCoV-NL63, HCoV-OC43 and HCoV-229E. As a positive control, some control cultures were given a CEFX pool, while others were given an HIV-1 Nef pool or no peptide.

The Oncomine TCR Beta short-read assay sequenced DNA from cultured CD4+ T cells. The template was genomic DNA from cultured CD4+ T cells. TCRdb re-derived calls from the PCR reads in MiXCR, one entry per CDR3 protein. The repertoire holds fewer than 13,000 distinct CDR3 sequences, about 28% seen once, with 10% to 15% in the top ten. Study results and limitations: Spike mono-reactivity marked 304 of 307 vaccine-specific clones in convalescent patients.

The sample's treatment: approximately nine-day PBMC culture with coronavirus spike peptide pools or control peptides (ViraFEST assay). Harvesting of the unexposed donor's CD4+ T cells predated the COVID-19 pandemic (2011-2018). This TCR was recovered from a human donor in good health. Material: CD4+ T cells from blood, cultured in vitro. V is TRBV6-2 or TRBV6-3 and J is TRBJ2-1; no reliable D call. CDR3 protein: CASIPLGTYNEQFF. Written as DNA, the CDR3 is TGTGCCAGCATCCCCCTGGGGACCTACAATGAGCAGTTCTTC.